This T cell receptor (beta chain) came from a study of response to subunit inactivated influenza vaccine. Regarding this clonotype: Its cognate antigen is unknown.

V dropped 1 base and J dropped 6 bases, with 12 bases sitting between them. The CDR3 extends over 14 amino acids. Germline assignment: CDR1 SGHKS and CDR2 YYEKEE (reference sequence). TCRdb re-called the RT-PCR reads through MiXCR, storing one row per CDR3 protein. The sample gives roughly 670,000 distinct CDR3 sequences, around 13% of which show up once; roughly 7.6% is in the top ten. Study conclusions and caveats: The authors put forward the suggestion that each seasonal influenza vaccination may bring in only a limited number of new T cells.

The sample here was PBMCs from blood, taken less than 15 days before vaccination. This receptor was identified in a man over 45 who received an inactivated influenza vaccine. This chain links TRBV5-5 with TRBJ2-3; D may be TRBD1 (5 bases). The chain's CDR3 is CASSLQDSLDTQYF. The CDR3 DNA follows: TGTGCCAGCAGCTTGCAAGACAGTTTGGATACGCAGTATTTT.